The 22 T cell receptor beta chains below were found in one sample sequenced in a study of T cells in Graves' hyperthyroidism and ophthalmopathy. Amplified regions were TCR beta CDR3 sequences from RNA transcripts. A first-round RT-PCR of the TCR CDR3 used the HTBI primer set. TCRdb analysed the multiplex PCR reads with MiXCR anew, one entry per CDR3 protein. The table lists around 600,000 distinct CDR3 sequences, about a sixth of them singletons. Sequenced input: blood. The origin of the receptors is a woman in her 40s with Graves' ophthalmopathy.

This clonotype was picked up many times. The chain has TRBV28 and TRBJ2-1, with 13 bases identical to TRBD2. CDR3 length: 15 residues. The V segment lost 5 bases and the J segment 5 bases; nucleotides outside the gene matches: 3. Germline CDR1 MDHEN, CDR2 SYDVKM. CDR3: CASSPGTSGDNEQFF. For the CDR3, the DNA is TGTGCCAGCAGTCCCGGGACTAGCGGGGACAATGAGCAGTTCTTC.

This clonotype occurred a few times. The CDR3 loop reads CASSPGYRGSYNEQFF. In nucleotides, the CDR3 is TGTGCCAGTAGTCCCGGTTACAGGGGATCCTACAATGAGCAGTTCTTC. The J gene is TRBJ2-1, the V gene TRBV19, with 7 bases lining up with TRBD1. J was trimmed by 1 base and V by 5 bases; bases with no gene match: 8. This CDR3 spans 16 amino acids. The germline gives CDR1 LNHDA, CDR2 SQIVND (reference sequence). The full variable domain, its missing parts supplied by reference TRBV19 and TRBJ2-1, is DGGITQSPKYLFRKEGQNVTLSCEQNLNHDAMYWYRQDPGQGLRLIYYSQIVNDFQKGDIAEGYSVSREKKESFPLTVTSAQKNPTAFYLCASSPGYRGSYNEQFFGPGTRLTVL.

This clonotype was recorded many times. The chain uses TRBV5-8 and TRBJ1-1; D perhaps matches TRBD1 (5 bases). This CDR3 is built from 12 residues. V shed 0 bases and J shed 11 bases, with 11 bases lying between them. CDR1 SGHTS and CDR2 YDEGEE come from the germline V gene. CDR3: CASSLEAGLAFF. The CDR3 DNA reads TGTGCCAGCAGCTTGGAGGCAGGGTTGGCTTTCTTT. Variable domain in full (rest from reference TRBV5-8 and TRBJ1-1): EAGVTQSPTHLIKTRGQQATLRCSPISGHTSVYWYQQALGLGLQFLLWYDEGEERNRGNFPPRFSGRQFPNYSSELNVNALELEDSALYLCASSLEAGLAFFGQGTRLTVV.

This clonotype occurred many times. The genes are TRBV2 and TRBJ1-1, with TRBD1 matching over 9 bases. CDR1 is SNHLY, CDR2 FYNNEI, per germline. This CDR3 contains 13 residues. The V segment lost 4 bases and the J segment 6 bases; nucleotides outside the gene matches: 3. CDR3 amino acids: CASSVTGGSEAFF. The CDR3 bases are TGTGCCAGCAGTGTAACAGGGGGCTCTGAAGCTTTCTTT.

This chain connects TRBV10-3 to TRBJ1-6; 9 positions match TRBD1. Per the germline V gene, CDR1 is ENHRY and CDR2 is SYGVKD. CDR3 size: 17 residues. V lost 3 bases, J lost 10 bases, and 13 bases stayed unmatched. The chain's CDR3 is CAISDLGETGGVSPLHF. CDR3 nucleotides: TGTGCCATCAGTGATTTAGGGGAGACAGGGGGTGTATCACCCCTCCACTTT.

There are many counts of this clonotype. The chain is built from TRBV12-3 or TRBV12-4 and TRBJ1-6; 11 nucleotides line up with TRBD1. Trimming at V came to 3 bases and at J to 8 bases, leaving 3 bases not matched to a gene. This CDR3 comprises 15 residues. The chain's CDR3 is CASSLKGQGDSPLHF. The CDR3 nucleotides read TGTGCCAGCAGTTTGAAGGGACAGGGGGATTCACCCCTCCACTTT.

Turning to this clonotype: A much larger clone differs by one base, so this may be a read error. The CDR3 here is CASTQGPSGGYDEQFF. The CDR3 region has the DNA TGTGCCAGCACTCAAGGCCCTAGCGGGGGCTACGATGAGCAGTTCTTC. The V gene is TRBV3-1, the J gene TRBJ2-1, with 10 bases identical to TRBD2. Germline loops: CDR1 LGHDT, CDR2 YNNKEL (reference sequence). The CDR3 contains 16 residues.

This clonotype turned up a few times. V and J are TRBV7-9 and TRBJ2-5; TRBD1 matches at 7 bases. Germline trimming cut 1 base from V and 7 bases from J; bases unmatched to any gene: 9. The CDR3 contains 15 residues. The germline gives CDR1 SEHNR, CDR2 FQNEAQ (reference sequence). CDR3 bases: TGTGCCAGCAGCTTAGGAGGGGGACAGCCCGGGACCCAGTACTTC. The encoded protein is CASSLGGGQPGTQYF.

V gene TRBV9 combines with J gene TRBJ2-2; D possibly corresponds to TRBD1 (6 bases). The CDR3 is 15 amino acids. The ends were cut back, 2 bases at V and 1 base at J, with 9 bases in the middle. In germline, CDR1 is SGDLS, CDR2 YYNGEE. The CDR3 reads CASSVTGLNTGELFF. CDR3 bases: TGTGCCAGCAGCGTTACAGGGCTGAACACCGGGGAGCTGTTTTTT.

This clonotype was recorded many times. The chain combines TRBV6-1 with TRBJ2-2, with D maybe TRBD1 (5 bases). V was cut by 8 bases and J by 2 bases, with 12 bases left in between. The CDR3 totals 14 residues. The germline V gene encodes CDR1 MNHNS and CDR2 SASEGT. CDR3 bases: TGTGCCAGCTCCAGGGCAGGCAACACCGGGGAGCTGTTTTTT. It translates to CASSRAGNTGELFF.

This rearrangement joins TRBV2 to TRBJ2-5; 10 nucleotides line up with TRBD2. V dropped 2 bases and J dropped 0; count of bases not matched to a gene: 3. The CDR3 totals 16 residues. The germline V gene has CDR1 SNHLY and CDR2 FYNNEI. The CDR3 region is CASSESSGGHQETQYF. The CDR3 DNA sequence: TGTGCCAGCAGTGAATCTAGCGGGGGCCACCAAGAGACCCAGTACTTC. Drawing the rest from reference TRBV2 and TRBJ2-5, the complete variable domain is EPEVTQTPSHQVTQMGQEVILRCVPISNHLYFYWYRQILGQKVEFLVSFYNNEISEKSEIFDDQFSVERPDGSNFTLKIRSTKLEDSAMYFCASSESSGGHQETQYFGPGTRLLVL.

In the case of this clonotype: Given a much more abundant clone one base away, this may be a read error. The chain links TRBV2 to TRBJ1-6, with 8 positions matching TRBD1. This CDR3 is built from 14 residues. CDR1 and CDR2 from the germline V gene are SNHLY and FYNNEI. The CDR3 region is CASSAGGWTLPLYF. Written as DNA, the CDR3 is TGTGCCAGCAGCGCAGGGGGCTGGACACTTCCCCTCTACTTT.

For this clonotype: A much larger clone lies one base from this, so it may be a read error. The rearrangement joins TRBV11-2 to TRBJ1-1, with a tentative D call TRBD1 (6 bases). This CDR3 is built from 14 residues. Germline CDR1 and CDR2: SGHAT and FQNNGV. The CDR3 here is CAGSIGQLNTEAFF. CDR3 DNA sequence: TGTGCCGGCAGCATTGGACAGCTGAACACTGAAGCTTTCTTT.

This clonotype turned up a few times. An end of the junction differs from the germline gene, which may be a read error. The gene calls are TRBV11-1 and TRBJ2-3; D is possibly TRBD2 (6 bases). The CDR3 is made up of 12 amino acids. CDR1 is SGHAT and CDR2 is FQDESV in the germline V gene (reference sequence). The CDR3 sequence: CASRLWRDTQYF. In DNA form, the CDR3 reads TGTGCCAGCCGCTTATGGAGGGACACGCAGTATTTT. The variable domain in full, completed from reference TRBV11-1 and TRBJ2-3, reads EAEVAQSPRYKITEKSQAVAFWCDPISGHATLYWYRQILGQGPELLVQFQDESVVDDSQLPKDRFSAERLKGVDSTLKIQPAELGDSAMYLCASRLWRDTQYFGPGTRLTVL.

Ten or more counts support this clonotype. The gene calls are TRBV3-1 and TRBJ1-1, with D tentatively TRBD1 (5 bases). V lost 3 bases and J 11 bases, leaving 16 bases between the germline ends. This CDR3 spans 13 amino acids. Germline V CDR1 and CDR2: LGHDT, YNNKEL (reference sequence). CDR3 coding DNA: TGTGCCAGCAGCCATCGGCAGGGAAGGTTGGCTTTCTTT. It yields the protein CASSHRQGRLAFF.

The chain couples TRBV20-1 to TRBJ1-2; D is ambiguous. The germline V and J ends were trimmed by 4 bases and 5 bases, with 8 bases remaining between them. This CDR3 spans 11 amino acids. The germline CDR1 and CDR2 sequences are DFQATT and SNEGSKA (reference sequence). CDR3 in amino acids: CSAKDGYGYTF. The CDR3 bases are TGCAGTGCTAAGGACGGATATGGCTACACCTTC.

The genes are TRBV7-9 and TRBJ1-2, with D hard to call. Germline lookup yields CDR1 SEHNR and CDR2 FQNEAQ (reference sequence). The germline V and J ends were trimmed by 5 bases and 4 bases, with 11 bases remaining between them. The CDR3 is 13 amino acids. CDR3 region: CASSPDGFYGYTF. The CDR3 region has the DNA TGTGCCAGCAGCCCGGACGGATTCTATGGCTACACCTTC. Full variable domain (rest looked up from reference TRBV7-9 and TRBJ1-2): DTGVSQNPRHKITKRGQNVTFRCDPISEHNRLYWYRQTLGQGPEFLTYFQNEAQLEKSRLLSDRFSAERPKGSFSTLEIQRTEQGDSAMYLCASSPDGFYGYTFGSGTRLTVV.

The rearrangement uses TRBV29-1 and TRBJ1-1, with D possibly matching TRBD1 (6 bases). Germline loops: CDR1 SQVTM, CDR2 ANQGSEA. The CDR3 is made up of 15 amino acids. V gave up 7 bases and J gave up 0 bases, with 18 bases separating them. DNA of the CDR3: TGCAGCGCTCCAAGGGGGGAGGGAGTGAACACTGAAGCTTTCTTT. Translated: CSAPRGEGVNTEAFF.

The chain has TRBV20-1 and TRBJ2-1; 7 positions agree with TRBD2. This CDR3 spans 15 amino acids. Germline V gives CDR1 DFQATT, CDR2 SNEGSKA (reference sequence). V trimming: 1 base; J trimming: 1 base; junction bases outside the gene matches: 4. CDR3 sequence: CSARVEAGSYNEQFF. In DNA, the CDR3 is TGCAGTGCTAGAGTAGAAGCGGGGTCCTACAATGAGCAGTTCTTC.

This clonotype came up a few times. The chain links TRBV6-1 to TRBJ1-1; D remains ambiguous. CDR3 length equals 13 residues. CDR1 and CDR2 (germline): MNHNS, SASEGT. Trimming shortened V by 7 bases and J by 0 bases, and 9 bases separated the two germline ends. CDR3 DNA sequence: TGTGCCAGCACCGACGGTATGAACACTGAAGCTTTCTTT. Amino acid sequence: CASTDGMNTEAFF.

J is TRBJ1-2 and V is TRBV2; no firm D call. Germline V CDR1 and CDR2: SNHLY, FYNNEI. CDR3 size: 11 residues. V was clipped by 6 bases and J by 6 bases, with 8 bases between them. CDR3 amino acids: CASRGINGYTF. The CDR3 DNA is TGTGCCAGCAGGGGGATTAATGGCTACACCTTC. Together with reference TRBV2 and TRBJ1-2, the CDR3 gives the full variable domain: EPEVTQTPSHQVTQMGQEVILRCVPISNHLYFYWYRQILGQKVEFLVSFYNNEISEKSEIFDDQFSVERPDGSNFTLKIRSTKLEDSAMYFCASRGINGYTFGSGTRLTVV.

The table lists this clonotype with a few counts. The chain recombines TRBV29-1 with TRBJ2-5; D is ambiguous. Germline-derived CDR1 and CDR2 are SQVTM and ANQGSEA. Trimming pared 1 base from V and 7 bases from J, leaving 10 bases between. The CDR3 is 12 amino acids. The chain's CDR3 is CSVEGREGTQYF. The CDR3 DNA follows: TGCAGCGTTGAAGGCAGAGAAGGGACCCAGTACTTC. The complete variable domain, with remaining parts taken from reference TRBV29-1 and TRBJ2-5, reads SAVISQKPSRDICQRGTSLTIQCQVDSQVTMMFWYRQQPGQSLTLIATANQGSEATYESGFVIDKFPISRPNLTFSTLTVSNMSPEDSSIYLCSVEGREGTQYFGPGTRLLVL.